The clone carrying this T cell receptor (beta chain) was found once. Its antigen is not known. This CDR3 comprises 13 residues. V was shortened by 5 bases and J by 2 bases, with 9 bases between the two germline ends. CDR1 and CDR2 from the germline V gene are LNHDA and SQIVND (reference sequence). The data were obtained in a study of cytomegalovirus exposure and HLA in healthy donors. Broader study findings: A later analysis, which compared TCR beta chains of equal frequency, found the HLA-associated ones more clonally expanded. Later on, an analysis showed TCR association rates differing by HLA locus, with DRB1 the most and HLA-C the fewest. Reports indicate that TCR beta sequences accurately predicted the HLA-A and HLA-B alleles of most subjects.

The PCR contained 60 Vbeta and 13 Jbeta primers. TCRdb's table, derived via immunoSEQ multiplex PCR, lists solely in-frame clones and lacks some. The sample has about 88,000 clones; approximately 80% are singletons. Sequenced input: PBMCs. This chain joins TRBV19 and TRBJ1-2; D uncertain. This receptor was taken from a man younger than 40 in good health and CMV-seronegative. The CDR3 DNA follows: TGTGCCAGTAGTCGTGAGGGCAACTATGGCTACACCTTC. Its translation is CASSREGNYGYTF.